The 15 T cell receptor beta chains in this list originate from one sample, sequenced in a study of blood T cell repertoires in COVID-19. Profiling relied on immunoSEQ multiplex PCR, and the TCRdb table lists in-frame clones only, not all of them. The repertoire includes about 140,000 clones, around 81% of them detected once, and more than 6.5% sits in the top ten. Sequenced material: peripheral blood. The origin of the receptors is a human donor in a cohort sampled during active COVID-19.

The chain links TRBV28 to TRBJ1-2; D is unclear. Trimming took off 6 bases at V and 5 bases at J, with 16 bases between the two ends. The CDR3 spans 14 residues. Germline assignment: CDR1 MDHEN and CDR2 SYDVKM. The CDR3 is CASRETAQPYGYTF. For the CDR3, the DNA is TGTGCCAGCAGAGAAACAGCCCAGCCGTATGGCTACACCTTC.

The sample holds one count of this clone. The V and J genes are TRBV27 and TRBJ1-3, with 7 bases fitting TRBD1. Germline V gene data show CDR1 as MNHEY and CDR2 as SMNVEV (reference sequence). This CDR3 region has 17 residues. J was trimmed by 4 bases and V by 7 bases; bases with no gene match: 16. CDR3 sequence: CASTSAGSRQGGNTIYF. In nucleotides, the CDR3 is TGTGCCAGCACCTCGGCCGGGAGCCGACAGGGCGGAAACACCATATATTTT.

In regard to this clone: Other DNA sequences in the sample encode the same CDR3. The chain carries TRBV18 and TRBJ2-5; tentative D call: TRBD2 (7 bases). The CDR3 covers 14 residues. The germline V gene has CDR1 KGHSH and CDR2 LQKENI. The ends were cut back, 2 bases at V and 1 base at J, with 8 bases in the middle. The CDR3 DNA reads TGTGCCAGCTCACCAAGGGGGGGCCAAGAGACCCAGTACTTC. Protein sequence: CASSPRGGQETQYF.

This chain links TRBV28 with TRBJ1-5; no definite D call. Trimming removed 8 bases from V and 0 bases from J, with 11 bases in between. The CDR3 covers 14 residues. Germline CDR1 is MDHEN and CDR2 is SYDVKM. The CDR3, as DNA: TGTGCCAGCGTCCGCGGATATAGCAATCAGCCCCAGCATTTT. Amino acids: CASVRGYSNQPQHF. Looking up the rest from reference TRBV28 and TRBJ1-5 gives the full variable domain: DVKVTQSSRYLVKRTGEKVFLECVQDMDHENMFWYRQDPGLGLRLIYFSYDVKMKEKGDIPEGYSVSREKKERFSLILESASTNQTSMYLCASVRGYSNQPQHFGDGTRLSIL.

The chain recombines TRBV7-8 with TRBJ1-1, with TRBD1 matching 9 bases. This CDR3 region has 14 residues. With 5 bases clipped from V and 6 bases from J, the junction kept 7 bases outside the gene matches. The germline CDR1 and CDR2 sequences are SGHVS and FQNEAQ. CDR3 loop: CASSPGTGRAEAFF. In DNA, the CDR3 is TGTGCCAGCAGCCCTGGGACAGGGCGGGCTGAAGCTTTCTTT.

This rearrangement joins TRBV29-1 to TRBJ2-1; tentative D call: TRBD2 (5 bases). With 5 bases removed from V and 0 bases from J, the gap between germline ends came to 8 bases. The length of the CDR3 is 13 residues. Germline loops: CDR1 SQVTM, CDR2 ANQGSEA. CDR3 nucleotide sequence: TGCAGCGTTTCGGGGAGCTCCTACAATGAGCAGTTCTTC. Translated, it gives CSVSGSSYNEQFF.

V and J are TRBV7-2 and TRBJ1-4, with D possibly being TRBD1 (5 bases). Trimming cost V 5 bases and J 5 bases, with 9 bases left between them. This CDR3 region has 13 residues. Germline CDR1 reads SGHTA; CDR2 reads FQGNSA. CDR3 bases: TGTGCCAGCAGCAGGGACTTGAATGAAAAACTGTTTTTT. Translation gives CASSRDLNEKLFF.

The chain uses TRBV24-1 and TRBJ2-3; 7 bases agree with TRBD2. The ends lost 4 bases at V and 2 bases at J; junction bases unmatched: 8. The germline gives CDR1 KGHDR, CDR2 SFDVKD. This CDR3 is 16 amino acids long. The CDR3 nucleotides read TGTGCCACCAGTGAGCCCGAGCGGGGACCCACAGATACGCAGTATTTT. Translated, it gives CATSEPERGPTDTQYF.

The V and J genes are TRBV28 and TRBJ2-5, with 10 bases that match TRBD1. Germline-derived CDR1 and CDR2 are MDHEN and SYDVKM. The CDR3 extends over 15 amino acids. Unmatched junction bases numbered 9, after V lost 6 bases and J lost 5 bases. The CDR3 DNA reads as TGTGCCAGCAGCACCCGACAGGGGGCAAAGGAGACCCAGTACTTC. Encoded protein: CASSTRQGAKETQYF.

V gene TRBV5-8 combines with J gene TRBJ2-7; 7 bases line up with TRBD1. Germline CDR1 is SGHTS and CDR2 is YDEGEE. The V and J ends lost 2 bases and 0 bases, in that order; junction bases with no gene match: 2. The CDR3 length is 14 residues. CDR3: CASSFRGSSYEQYF. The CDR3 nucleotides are TGTGCCAGCAGCTTCAGGGGGAGCTCCTACGAGCAGTACTTC. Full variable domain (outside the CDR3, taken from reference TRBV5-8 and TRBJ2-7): EAGVTQSPTHLIKTRGQQATLRCSPISGHTSVYWYQQALGLGLQFLLWYDEGEERNRGNFPPRFSGRQFPNYSSELNVNALELEDSALYLCASSFRGSSYEQYFGPGTRLTVT.

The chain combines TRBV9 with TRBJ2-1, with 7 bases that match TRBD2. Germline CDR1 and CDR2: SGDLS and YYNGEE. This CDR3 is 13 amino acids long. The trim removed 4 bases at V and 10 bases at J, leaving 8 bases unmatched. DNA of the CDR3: TGTGCCAGCAGCTCTAGACTAGCCCAAGAGCAGTTCTTC. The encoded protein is CASSSRLAQEQFF.

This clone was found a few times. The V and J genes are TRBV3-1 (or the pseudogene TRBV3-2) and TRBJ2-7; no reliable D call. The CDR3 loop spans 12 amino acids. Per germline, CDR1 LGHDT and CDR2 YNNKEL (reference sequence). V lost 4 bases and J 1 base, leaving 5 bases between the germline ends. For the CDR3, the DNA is TGTGCCAGCAGCCGACAATCCTACGAGCAGTACTTC. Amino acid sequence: CASSRQSYEQYF.

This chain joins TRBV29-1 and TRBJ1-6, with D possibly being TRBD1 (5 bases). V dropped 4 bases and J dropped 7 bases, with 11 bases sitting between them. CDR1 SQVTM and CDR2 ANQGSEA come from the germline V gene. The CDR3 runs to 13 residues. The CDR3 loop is CSVGSGRNSPLHF. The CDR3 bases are TGCAGCGTTGGTTCAGGGAGGAATTCACCCCTCCACTTT.

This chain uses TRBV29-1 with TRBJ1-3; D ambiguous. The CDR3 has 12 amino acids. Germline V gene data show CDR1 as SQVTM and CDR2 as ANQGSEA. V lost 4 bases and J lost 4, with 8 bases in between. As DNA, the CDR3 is TGCAGCGTTGGAACCCAGGGAAACACCATATATTTT. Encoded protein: CSVGTQGNTIYF.

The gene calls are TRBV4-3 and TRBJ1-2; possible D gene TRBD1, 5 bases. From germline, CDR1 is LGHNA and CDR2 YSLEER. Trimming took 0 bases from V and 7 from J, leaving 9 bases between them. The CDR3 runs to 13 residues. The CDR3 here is CASSQEWGGGYTF. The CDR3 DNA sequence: TGCGCCAGCAGCCAAGAATGGGGGGGTGGCTACACCTTC.